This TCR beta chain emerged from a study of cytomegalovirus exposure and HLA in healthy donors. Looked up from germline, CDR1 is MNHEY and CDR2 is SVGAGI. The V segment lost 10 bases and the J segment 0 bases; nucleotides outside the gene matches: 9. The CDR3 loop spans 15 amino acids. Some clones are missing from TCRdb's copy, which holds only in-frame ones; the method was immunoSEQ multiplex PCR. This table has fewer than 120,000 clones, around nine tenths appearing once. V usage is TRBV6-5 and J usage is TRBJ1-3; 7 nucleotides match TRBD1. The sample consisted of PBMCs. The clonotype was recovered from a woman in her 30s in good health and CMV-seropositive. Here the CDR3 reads CATKLTGDSGNTIYF. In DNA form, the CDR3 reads TGTGCCACCAAACTTACAGGGGACTCTGGAAACACCATATATTTT.